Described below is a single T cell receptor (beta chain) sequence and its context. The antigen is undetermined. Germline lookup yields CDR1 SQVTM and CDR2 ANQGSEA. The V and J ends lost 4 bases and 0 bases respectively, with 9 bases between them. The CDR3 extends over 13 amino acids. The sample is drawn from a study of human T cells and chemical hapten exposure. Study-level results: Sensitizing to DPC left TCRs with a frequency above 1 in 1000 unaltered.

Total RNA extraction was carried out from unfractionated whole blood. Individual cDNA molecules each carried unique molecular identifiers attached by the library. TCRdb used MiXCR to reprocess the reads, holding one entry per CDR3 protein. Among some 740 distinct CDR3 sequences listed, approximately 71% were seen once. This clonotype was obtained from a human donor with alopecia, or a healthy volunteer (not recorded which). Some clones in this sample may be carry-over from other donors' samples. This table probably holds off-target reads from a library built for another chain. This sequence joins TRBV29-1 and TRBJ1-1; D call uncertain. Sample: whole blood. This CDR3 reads CSVARRMNTEAFF. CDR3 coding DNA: TGCAGCGTTGCGCGGAGAATGAACACTGAAGCTTTCTTT.